These 32 T cell receptor beta chains share one sample of origin, sequenced in a study of T cells expressing NK-cell markers. TCRdb reprocessed the 5' RACE reads and stores each CDR3 protein as one record, lacking DNA. Recorded for this sample: roughly 430,000 distinct CDR3 sequences. Specimen: blood T cells: a sorted CD56 or NKG2C T cell subset, CD4+ or CD8+ T cells, or bulk PBMC T cells (not recorded which). Receptors originate from a woman aged 18 to 75 in good health.

The J gene is TRBJ2-3, the V gene TRBV6-1; lacking DNA, the TRBD2 call made by TCRdb goes unchecked. This CDR3 contains 17 residues. Per the germline V gene, CDR1 is MNHNS and CDR2 is SASEGT. The CDR3 loop reads CASSDYRGLAGVDTQYF.

The gene calls are TRBV2 and TRBJ2-5; TCRdb gives TRBD2 as the D gene, but with no DNA this cannot be confirmed. This CDR3 has 15 amino acids. Germline V CDR1 and CDR2: SNHLY, FYNNEI. This chain's CDR3 is CASSEEEGSWETQYF.

V usage is TRBV2 and J usage is TRBJ1-1; TCRdb returns TRBD1, unconfirmable since there is no DNA. The CDR3 contains 15 residues. The V gene's germline CDR1 is SNHLY and CDR2 FYNNEI. This CDR3 is CALGLAGRGNTEAFF.

V and J are TRBV20-1 and TRBJ2-3. CDR3 length equals 12 residues. The germline gives CDR1 DFQATT, CDR2 SNEGSKA (reference sequence). CDR3 sequence: CSAKHSTDTQYF.

This sequence joins TRBV12-3 or TRBV12-4 and TRBJ2-5; checking the TCRdb D call of TRBD1 is not possible without DNA. The CDR3 sequence is 14 residues long. The CDR3 loop is CASSRRTGGETQYF.

The gene calls are TRBV29-1 and TRBJ2-7; TCRdb indicates TRBD2, and absent DNA this call remains unverified. Germline V gene lookup returns CDR1 SQVTM and CDR2 ANQGSEA. The CDR3 sequence is 15 residues long. The CDR3 sequence: CSVGQRLAGNHEQYF.

The chain joins TRBV12-3 or TRBV12-4 to TRBJ2-1; TCRdb's assignment of TRBD2 cannot be checked, as there is no DNA. The CDR3 runs to 17 residues. The CDR3 protein is CASSLWERFVTYNEQFF.

The chain carries TRBV6-4 and TRBJ1-6; as DNA is missing, the TRBD1 call by TCRdb cannot be tested. The CDR3 spans 15 residues. Germline CDR1 MRHNA, CDR2 SNTAGT. This chain's CDR3 is CASSDSSGGSSPLHF.

V is TRBV6-1 and J is TRBJ2-3; lacking DNA, the TRBD2 call made by TCRdb goes unchecked. Germline V lookup: CDR1 MNHNS, CDR2 SASEGT. CDR3 length: 15 amino acids. The CDR3 loop reads CATSLAGEGTDTQYF.

The V gene is TRBV18, the J gene TRBJ2-3. The germline V gene has CDR1 KGHSH and CDR2 LQKENI. The CDR3 is 13 amino acids. CDR3 in amino acids: CASSRVAPDTQYF.

The chain is built from TRBV12-3 or TRBV12-4 and TRBJ1-4. This CDR3 spans 14 amino acids. The CDR3 reads CASSFLASNEKLFF.

J is TRBJ2-5 and V is TRBV20-1. This CDR3 is 11 amino acids long. Per germline, CDR1 DFQATT and CDR2 SNEGSKA (reference sequence). The CDR3 loop is CSARGRETQYF.

The CDR3 protein is CASRGDLAGGRVETQYF. V and J are TRBV12-3 or TRBV12-4 and TRBJ2-5; TCRdb calls TRBD2, which cannot be checked without DNA. The CDR3 is made up of 17 amino acids.

The chain recombines TRBV20-1 with TRBJ1-3; as DNA is missing, the TRBD1 call by TCRdb cannot be tested. Germline V gene data show CDR1 as DFQATT and CDR2 as SNEGSKA (reference sequence). The length of the CDR3 is 13 residues. CDR3 protein: CSAVTGVGNTIYF.

The chain has TRBV7-9 and TRBJ1-1; TCRdb reports TRBD1, a call that lacks DNA to check it against. This CDR3 is 16 amino acids long. The germline V gene has CDR1 SEHNR and CDR2 FQNEAQ (reference sequence). This CDR3 reads CASSSPSGVGDTEAFF.

This chain connects TRBV4-1 to TRBJ1-4; the TCRdb D gene call, TRBD1, has no DNA to confirm it. This CDR3 region has 17 residues. Per the germline V gene, CDR1 is MGHRA and CDR2 is YSYEKL. The CDR3 spells CASSPPPGQGANEKLFF.

The chain couples TRBV12-3 or TRBV12-4 to TRBJ1-6; the TCRdb call, TRBD1, lacks DNA for checking. The CDR3 extends over 15 amino acids. The chain's CDR3 is CASTPGQGDNSPLHF.

The CDR3 loop reads CASGPGGIGNSPLHF. This chain links TRBV2 with TRBJ1-6; TCRdb reports TRBD1, a call that lacks DNA to check it against. Germline CDR1 is SNHLY and CDR2 is FYNNEI. The CDR3 contains 15 residues.

V is TRBV20-1 and J is TRBJ2-7; TCRdb names TRBD2, which stays unverified in the absence of DNA. Germline CDR1 is DFQATT and CDR2 is SNEGSKA (reference sequence). The CDR3 extends over 15 amino acids. The CDR3 sequence: CSAIATSGRSYEQYF.

V usage is TRBV3-1 and J usage is TRBJ1-1. This CDR3 is built from 14 residues. Germline V CDR1 and CDR2: LGHDT, YNNKEL (reference sequence). The CDR3 sequence is CASSSQYEYTEAFF. Using reference TRBV3-1 and TRBJ1-1 for the parts outside the CDR3, the full variable domain is DTAVSQTPKYLVTQMGNDKSIKCEQNLGHDTMYWYKQDSKKFLKIMFSYNNKELIINETVPNRFSPKSPDKAHLNLHINSLELGDSAVYFCASSSQYEYTEAFFGQGTRLTVV.

The CDR3 sequence: CASSVTSGSNNEQFF. V gene TRBV5-1 combines with J gene TRBJ2-1; there is no DNA to check the TCRdb D call of TRBD2. The CDR3 has 15 residues. The V gene's germline CDR1 is SGHRS and CDR2 YFSETQ.

J is TRBJ2-5 and V is TRBV29-1; TCRdb designates TRBD1, a call that cannot be tested without DNA. CDR3 length: 13 residues. Germline CDR1 is SQVTM and CDR2 is ANQGSEA. The CDR3 region is CSVPRGNQETQYF. Based on the CDR3 plus reference TRBV29-1 and TRBJ2-5, the full variable domain is SAVISQKPSRDICQRGTSLTIQCQVDSQVTMMFWYRQQPGQSLTLIATANQGSEATYESGFVIDKFPISRPNLTFSTLTVSNMSPEDSSIYLCSVPRGNQETQYFGPGTRLLVL.

CDR3 sequence reads: CASSSTGYTDTQYF. V gene TRBV27 combines with J gene TRBJ2-3; absent DNA, TCRdb's TRBD1 call cannot be checked. Per germline, CDR1 MNHEY and CDR2 SMNVEV (reference sequence). This CDR3 region has 14 residues.

The chain employs TRBV11-2 and TRBJ2-1; the TRBD2 assignment by TCRdb is unverifiable without DNA. This CDR3 spans 18 amino acids. Germline values: CDR1 SGHAT, CDR2 FQNNGV. CDR3 region: CASSLGVGGRPSYNEQFF.

The chain uses TRBV7-2 and TRBJ1-3; TCRdb's D gene call, TRBD1, goes unchecked for lack of DNA. Germline values: CDR1 SGHTA, CDR2 FQGNSA. CDR3 length equals 14 residues. CDR3 amino acids: CASSSQGGGNTIYF.

The chain combines TRBV20-1 with TRBJ2-1; TCRdb indicates TRBD2, and absent DNA this call remains unverified. This CDR3 contains 14 residues. Per germline, CDR1 DFQATT and CDR2 SNEGSKA (reference sequence). The CDR3 protein is CSARGEAGYNEQFF.

This chain's CDR3 is CASSFGTVTDTQYF. The gene calls are TRBV12-3 or TRBV12-4 and TRBJ2-3; TCRdb indicates TRBD1, and absent DNA this call remains unverified. This CDR3 has 14 residues.

This chain uses TRBV7-2 with TRBJ1-2; TCRdb lists TRBD1, though no DNA is available to test this call. Germline V gives CDR1 SGHTA, CDR2 FQGNSA. The CDR3 length is 15 residues. This CDR3 is CASSLGTGYNYGYTF.

The rearrangement links TRBV6-1 to TRBJ2-7; without DNA, the TCRdb call of TRBD2 cannot be checked. Germline CDR1 reads MNHNS; CDR2 reads SASEGT. The CDR3 runs to 15 residues. This CDR3 reads CASEVAAGGVYEQYF.

The chain recombines TRBV27 with TRBJ2-3; no DNA is available, so the TRBD2 call from TCRdb remains unchecked. The V gene's germline CDR1 is MNHEY and CDR2 SMNVEV (reference sequence). CDR3 length: 17 residues. This CDR3 reads CVSSNPGLAGGTDTQYF.

The chain recombines TRBV14 with TRBJ2-7. Germline CDR1 and CDR2: SGHDN and FVKESK. The CDR3 spans 14 residues. CDR3 amino acids: CASSHFGGLYEQYF.

The chain combines TRBV25-1 with TRBJ2-3; TCRdb indicates TRBD1, and absent DNA this call remains unverified. CDR3 length equals 13 residues. CDR1 is MGHDK and CDR2 is SYGVNS in the germline V gene. CDR3 sequence: CASSEWAGDTQYF. Together with reference TRBV25-1 and TRBJ2-3, the CDR3 gives the full variable domain: EADIYQTPRYLVIGTGKKITLECSQTMGHDKMYWYQQDPGMELHLIHYSYGVNSTEKGDLSSESTVSRIRTEHFPLTLESARPSHTSQYLCASSEWAGDTQYFGPGTRLTVL.